These 21 T cell receptor beta chains were all obtained from the same sample, sequenced in a study of metastatic and nonmetastatic thyroid tumors. The entire patient cohort was treatment-naive prior to thyroid surgery. Using MiXCR, TCRdb reanalyzed the PCR reads. Of 3,000 to 4,000 clones in the sample, 35% to 40% were seen once. The source material was adjacent normal tissue. The receptors were sampled from a female donor with papillary thyroid cancer or a benign thyroid nodule (not recorded which). Some clones in this sample may be carry-over from other donors' samples.

This clone counts as medium-sized. J is TRBJ1-5 and V is TRBV19; D is uncertain. Trimming pared 3 bases from V and 6 bases from J, leaving 6 bases between. The CDR3 is 12 amino acids. Germline CDR1 and CDR2: LNHDA and SQIVND (reference sequence). The CDR3: CASSISRQPQHF. The CDR3 DNA reads TGTGCCAGTAGTATTAGTCGTCAGCCCCAGCATTTT.

This clone was seen a few times. This chain uses TRBV28 with TRBJ2-7, with 8 bases identical to TRBD2. The CDR3 has 16 amino acids. CDR1 and CDR2 from the germline V gene are MDHEN and SYDVKM. J lost 4 bases, V lost 7 bases, and 15 bases had no gene match. CDR3: CASTSMGGTSRYEQYF. CDR3 DNA: TGTGCCAGCACTTCTATGGGGGGGACTAGTAGGTACGAGCAGTACTTC.

V usage is TRBV7-2 and J usage is TRBJ2-1; D is undetermined. The V and J ends lost 3 bases and 7 bases respectively, with 13 bases between them. The CDR3 is 14 amino acids. Germline lookup yields CDR1 SGHTA and CDR2 FQGNSA. The CDR3 region has the DNA TGTGCCAGCAGCTTCGTAGGCCCCGGGAATGAGCAGTTCTTC. This codes for CASSFVGPGNEQFF.

This clone has a handful of counts. The chain joins TRBV6-1 to TRBJ2-7; 7 bases fit TRBD1. CDR1 is MNHNS, CDR2 SASEGT, per germline. The V gene end was trimmed by 5 bases and the J gene end by 4 bases; junction bases not matched to a gene: 2. The CDR3 runs to 12 residues. The CDR3 coding sequence is TGTGCCAGCAGTCTGGGACAGTACGAGCAGTACTTC. It encodes CASSLGQYEQYF.

This clone has only a few counts. This rearrangement joins TRBV24-1 to TRBJ2-7; D is perhaps TRBD1 (6 bases). The ends were cut back, 1 base at V and 9 bases at J, with 12 bases in the middle. Germline V CDR1 and CDR2: KGHDR, SFDVKD. The CDR3 has 13 amino acids. The CDR3, as DNA: TGTGCCACCAGTGATTTCGAGGGGGTGAGGCAGTACTTC. This translates into CATSDFEGVRQYF.

In its sample, this clone was seen a few times. The CDR3 ends on some other residue instead of the conserved phenylalanine or tryptophan, so this is likely a read error. CDR3: CASLRESYEQYS. The CDR3 DNA is TGTGCCAGCTTGAGGGAATCCTACGAGCAGTACTCC. The V and J genes are TRBV7-9 and TRBJ2-7; a weak D match, TRBD2 (5 bases). From germline, CDR1 is SEHNR and CDR2 FQNEAQ (reference sequence). There are 12 residues in the CDR3. V shed 8 bases and J shed 1 base, with 9 bases lying between them.

This clone has more than one count but fewer than ten. V gene TRBV6-1 combines with J gene TRBJ1-3; D unclear. Germline V gene lookup returns CDR1 MNHNS and CDR2 SASEGT. Trimming stripped 5 bases from V and 0 bases from J, with 11 bases between. This CDR3 contains 15 residues. In DNA, the CDR3 is TGTGCCAGCAGTTCTACGGGTCTCTCTGGAAACACCATATATTTT. It is translated as CASSSTGLSGNTIYF.

This clone was recorded at least ten times. It may be a read error: a sequence one base away is much more abundant. This CDR3 is CSVVAGNGCTF. The CDR3 DNA is TGCAGCGTTGTGGCCGGGAACGGCTGCACCTTC. This chain connects TRBV29-1 to TRBJ1-2; no clear D gene. The CDR3 consists of 11 residues. Germline assignment: CDR1 SQVTM and CDR2 ANQGSEA.

The J gene is TRBJ2-7, the V gene TRBV3-1, with D tentatively TRBD1 (5 bases). CDR3 size: 13 residues. In germline, CDR1 is LGHDT, CDR2 YNNKEL (reference sequence). Trimming took 10 bases from V and 3 from J, leaving 16 bases between them. Written as DNA, the CDR3 is TGTGCCACAGCTGGGGCACCCCGCTACGAGCAGTACTTC. Its protein product is CATAGAPRYEQYF.

This clone ranks as medium-sized (0.01 to 0.1%). The V gene is TRBV4-2, the J gene TRBJ1-4; D may be TRBD1 (6 bases). Trimming took 3 bases from V and 4 from J, leaving 15 bases between them. The CDR3 loop spans 16 amino acids. Per germline, CDR1 LGHNA and CDR2 YNFKEQ. In nucleotides, the CDR3 is TGTGCCAGCAGCCAGGGCGGACAGCCCGTTAATGAAAAACTGTTTTTT. This translates into CASSQGGQPVNEKLFF.

The chain employs TRBV6-1 and TRBJ2-4, with 7 bases matching TRBD2. The V segment lost 5 bases and the J segment 9 bases; nucleotides outside the gene matches: 7. This CDR3 has 13 residues. Germline lookup yields CDR1 MNHNS and CDR2 SASEGT. The CDR3 sequence: CASSSGTAAIQYF. The CDR3 nucleotides are TGTGCCAGCAGTAGCGGGACTGCGGCCATTCAGTACTTC.

A remark on this clone: The conserved phenylalanine or tryptophan normally closing the CDR3 is absent here, so this likely arose from a read error. The limits of the CDR3 on the DNA are not certain, so only TCRdb's listed CDR3 is given. The chain combines TRBV6-1 with TRBJ1-5; the table calls TRBD1, which could not be checked here. Ends included, the CDR3 has 16 residues. Germline lookup yields CDR1 MNHNS and CDR2 SASEGT. CDR3: CASSRRDRGGNQPQDL.

This clone showed up just once. The CDR3 bases are TGCGCCAGCAGCCCTGGGGTCACCTACGAGCAGTACTTC. Residues: CASSPGVTYEQYF. This chain links TRBV5-1 with TRBJ2-7, with D unclear. The V end was cut by 4 bases, the J end by 2 bases, with 10 bases between. Looked up from germline, CDR1 is SGHRS and CDR2 is YFSETQ. The CDR3 extends over 13 amino acids.

This clone was seen many times. The rearrangement joins TRBV3-1 to TRBJ1-2, with 9 bases matching TRBD1. This CDR3 has 18 residues. J gave up 5 bases and V 2 bases, and 15 bases lay outside the gene matches. The germline gives CDR1 LGHDT, CDR2 YNNKEL (reference sequence). Written as DNA, the CDR3 is TGTGCCAGCAGCCAATCTTCCATTCGACAGGGGGAAAGGTATGGCTACACCTTC. This gives the protein CASSQSSIRQGERYGYTF.

The sample holds one count of this clone. The rearrangement uses TRBV4-2 and TRBJ2-5; 9 bases map to TRBD2. The CDR3 is made up of 16 amino acids. The germline V gene has CDR1 LGHNA and CDR2 YNFKEQ. V shed 1 base, J shed 2 bases, and the junction held 5 bases outside the gene matches. The chain's CDR3 is CASSQAASGNQETQYF. CDR3 DNA: TGTGCCAGCAGCCAAGCTGCTAGCGGGAATCAAGAGACCCAGTACTTC.

V gene TRBV20-1 combines with J gene TRBJ2-5, with 10 bases matching TRBD2. CDR3 size: 13 residues. Trimming removed 5 bases from V and 9 bases from J; junction bases left unmatched: 9. The germline gives CDR1 DFQATT, CDR2 SNEGSKA (reference sequence). The CDR3 region has the DNA TGCAGTGCTGTTAGCGGGGGGTTGAAGGCCCAGTACTTC. Amino acid sequence: CSAVSGGLKAQYF.

By frequency in the sample, this clone is medium-sized. The conserved closing phenylalanine or tryptophan is absent in this CDR3, likely reflecting a read error. The chain is built from TRBV6-2 or TRBV6-3 and TRBJ2-7; D remains ambiguous. Per germline, CDR1 MNHEY and CDR2 SVGEGT. The CDR3 sequence is 11 residues long. Between the trimmed V and J ends, which lost 2 bases and 6 bases, there was a span of 5 bases. Here the CDR3 DNA reads TGTGCCAGCAGTTACGAACTCGAGCAGTACCTC. The encoded protein is CASSYELEQYL.

The chain uses TRBV7-6 and TRBJ2-7; a weak D match, TRBD2 (6 bases). This CDR3 comprises 18 residues. V was shortened by 1 base and J by 5 bases, with 24 bases between the two germline ends. Germline assignment: CDR1 SGHVS and CDR2 FNYEAQ. The CDR3 spells CASSLVPLGQRVGDEQYF. Written as DNA, the CDR3 is TGTGCCAGCAGCTTAGTTCCCCTGGGCCAGCGGGTAGGAGACGAGCAGTACTTC.

The chain has TRBV7-6 and TRBJ1-4; a possible D gene is TRBD1 (6 bases). Germline CDR1 reads SGHVS; CDR2 reads FNYEAQ. The CDR3 is 16 amino acids. The V gene lost 4 bases and the J gene lost 8 bases, with 20 bases spanning the gap. The CDR3 here is CASSSTLGGWEEKLFF. The CDR3 DNA follows: TGTGCCAGCAGCTCGACCTTAGGGGGATGGGAAGAAAAACTGTTTTTT.

By share, this clone counts as medium-sized. The rearrangement links TRBV29-1 to TRBJ2-1; D is tentatively TRBD1 or TRBD2 (7 bases each). V was trimmed by 7 bases and J by 4 bases, leaving 17 bases between them. There are 14 residues in the CDR3. CDR1 is SQVTM, CDR2 ANQGSEA, per germline. CDR3 in amino acids: CSARGGGVYNEQFF. DNA for the CDR3: TGCAGCGCCCGGGGAGGGGGCGTATACAATGAGCAGTTCTTC.

This clone is categorized as medium-sized. This sequence may be a read error, since a much larger clone differs from it by one base. The rearrangement links TRBV7-2 to TRBJ1-1; D ambiguous. This CDR3 comprises 12 residues. Germline V gene data show CDR1 as SGHTA and CDR2 as FQGNSA. The CDR3, as DNA: TGTGCCAGCCGCTTAGGGCACACTGAAGCTTTCTTT. Amino acid sequence: CASRLGHTEAFF.